This TCR beta chain was documented in a study of T cell responses to AZD1222 COVID-19 vaccine. As for the study in general: Investigators merged groups given second doses at roughly 4 or roughly 12 weeks.

The germline V gene has CDR1 LNHDA and CDR2 SQIVND (reference sequence). The CDR3 consists of 16 residues. J lost 7 bases, V lost 3 bases, and 10 bases had no gene match. Data came from immunoSEQ multiplex PCR; TCRdb stores just in-frame clones and leaves some out. The sample lists about 76,000 clones, about nine tenths occurring once. Sequenced here: peripheral blood, sampled on day 0 of AZD1222 vaccination. The V gene is TRBV19, the J gene TRBJ1-5; 9 bases match TRBD1. This receptor was obtained from an adult in good health. Here the CDR3 reads CASSIWDRATGQPQHF. The CDR3, as DNA: TGTGCCAGTAGTATTTGGGACAGGGCGACGGGCCAGCCCCAGCATTTT.